This T cell receptor (beta chain) was identified in a study of control samples from healthy donors and cancer patients. Trimming cost V 0 bases and J 6 bases; bases outside gene matches: 8. This CDR3 has 15 residues. The germline V gene encodes CDR1 MNHEY and CDR2 SVGAGI. Clones were sequenced by immunoSEQ multiplex PCR, and TCRdb holds only the in-frame ones, with some missing. The repertoire holds approximately 140,000 clones, with more than 90% as singletons. The chain is built from TRBV6-5 and TRBJ2-7; 7 bases are shared with TRBD1. The source is a man aged 25-45 years in good health. The sequencing input was blood. In DNA form, the CDR3 reads TGTGCCAGCAGTTACTCGTACAGGGGTATCGTCGAGCAGTACTTC. This gives the protein CASSYSYRGIVEQYF.